These 25 T cell receptor beta chains originate from one sample sequenced in a study of beta chain features in type 1 diabetes. Study observations and caveats: All four CD4+ subsets from Type 1 diabetes patients carried moderately but significantly shorter TCRB CDR3s.

Their antigens are not known. Every isolated RNA sample was fully reverse transcribed, so sequencing captured expressed TCRB transcripts. The table came from immunoSEQ multiplex PCR; TCRdb's copy has only in-frame clones and leaves some out. Found here are about 650,000 clones, under 15% of them singletons; the top ten hold around 0.12%. The sequenced sample consisted of naive CD4+ T cells from blood. The receptors here all came from a man aged 25 to 45 with type 1 diabetes.

The CDR3 region has the DNA TGTGCCAGCAAACCACAGGGTCGCAACGAGCAGTACTTC. Translating gives CASKPQGRNEQYF. The V gene is TRBV6-5, the J gene TRBJ2-7; possibly TRBD1 for D (6 bases). In germline, CDR1 is MNHEY, CDR2 SVGAGI. The CDR3 runs to 13 residues. V was cut by 7 bases and J by 5 bases, with 15 bases left in between.

In its sample, this clone was seen a few times. This chain uses TRBV18 with TRBJ2-7, with TRBD2 matching over 7 bases. The CDR3 length is 15 residues. The junction had 7 bases not matched to a gene; V was cut back by 2 bases and J by 3 bases. The germline CDR1 and CDR2 sequences are KGHSH and LQKENI. In nucleotides, the CDR3 is TGTGCCAGCTCACCAGGGAGCGGGGCGAACTACGAGCAGTACTTC. It is translated as CASSPGSGANYEQYF.

This rearrangement joins TRBV28 to TRBJ1-5; 9 positions agree with TRBD1. V lost 4 bases to trimming and J lost 5 bases; unmatched junction nucleotides: 3. The CDR3 loop spans 14 amino acids. Germline loops: CDR1 MDHEN, CDR2 SYDVKM. CDR3 nucleotides: TGTGCCAGCAGTTCGGGACAGGGTTATCAGCCCCAGCATTTT. It encodes CASSSGQGYQPQHF.

This clone has a handful of counts. The chain combines TRBV4-3 with TRBJ2-7, with D maybe TRBD1 (6 bases). Germline assignment: CDR1 LGHNA and CDR2 YSLEER. The ends were cut back, 5 bases at V and 1 base at J, with 21 bases in the middle. The CDR3 runs to 17 residues. CDR3 loop: CASSNLEGRGNSYEQYF. CDR3 bases: TGCGCCAGCAGCAACCTCGAAGGCAGGGGTAATTCCTACGAGCAGTACTTC.

The chain couples TRBV28 to TRBJ2-2; no firm D call. This CDR3 spans 13 amino acids. V shed 5 bases and J shed 3 bases, with 7 bases lying between them. CDR1 and CDR2 from the germline V gene are MDHEN and SYDVKM. The CDR3 spells CASSAPDTGELFF. The CDR3, as DNA: TGTGCCAGCAGTGCCCCCGACACCGGGGAGCTGTTTTTT.

The V and J genes are TRBV18 and TRBJ2-5; maybe TRBD2 (6 bases). In germline, CDR1 is KGHSH, CDR2 LQKENI. This CDR3 contains 15 residues. V was trimmed by 8 bases and J by 4 bases, leaving 20 bases between them. The CDR3 here is CASITTGGSGETQYF. DNA of the CDR3: TGTGCCAGCATCACCACTGGGGGGTCGGGAGAGACCCAGTACTTC.

This clone was seen a handful of times. This chain uses TRBV6-1 with TRBJ1-1; D uncertain. Germline CDR1 is MNHNS and CDR2 is SASEGT. The CDR3 is 13 amino acids. The V gene lost 11 bases and the J gene lost 0 bases, with 13 bases spanning the gap. In nucleotides, the CDR3 is TGTGCCGGCCGGAGAGGCATGAACACTGAAGCTTTCTTT. This sequence encodes CAGRRGMNTEAFF.

V and J are TRBV28 and TRBJ2-1; D might be TRBD2 (6 bases). Per the germline V gene, CDR1 is MDHEN and CDR2 is SYDVKM. This CDR3 region has 15 residues. V dropped 5 bases and J dropped 4 bases, with 15 bases sitting between them. The CDR3 sequence: CASSRRARVYNEQFF. As DNA, the CDR3 is TGTGCCAGCAGTCGGAGGGCTAGAGTGTACAATGAGCAGTTCTTC.

DNA for the CDR3: TGTGCCAGCAGCCGGGACCTAGGCTATGGCTACACCTTC. It yields the protein CASSRDLGYGYTF. The chain recombines TRBV6-5 with TRBJ1-2, with a weak D call TRBD1 (5 bases). CDR1 and CDR2 (germline): MNHEY, SVGAGI. V lost 6 bases and J 4 bases, leaving 12 bases between the germline ends. The CDR3 is 13 residues long.

The table lists this clone with a few counts. The same CDR3 also results from other DNA sequences found in this sample. This rearrangement joins TRBV29-1 to TRBJ1-1; maybe TRBD1 (5 bases). This CDR3 comprises 13 residues. Germline assignment: CDR1 SQVTM and CDR2 ANQGSEA. The ends were cut back, 6 bases at V and 2 bases at J, with 13 bases in the middle. The CDR3 is CSVKGQGNTEAFF. The CDR3 bases are TGCAGCGTAAAAGGGCAGGGAAACACTGAAGCTTTCTTT.

This clone was detected only a few times. V gene TRBV7-2 combines with J gene TRBJ2-3; either TRBD1 or TRBD2 may fit D (6 bases each). V was trimmed by 1 base and J by 5 bases, leaving 22 bases between them. Germline loops: CDR1 SGHTA, CDR2 FQGNSA. The CDR3 runs to 18 residues. In nucleotides, the CDR3 is TGTGCCAGCAGCTTAGTAGGGCTGTCGTACGGGGGCCAAGATACGCAGTATTTT. It specifies CASSLVGLSYGGQDTQYF.

This clone was counted a few times. Other nucleotide sequences in the sample specify the same CDR3. The chain is built from TRBV9 and TRBJ1-1; D not certain. In germline, CDR1 is SGDLS, CDR2 YYNGEE. This CDR3 is built from 13 residues. V lost 0 bases and J lost 2, with 5 bases in between. The CDR3 reads CASSVAVNTEAFF. The CDR3 DNA sequence: TGTGCCAGCAGCGTAGCTGTCAACACTGAAGCTTTCTTT.

The chain uses TRBV2 and TRBJ1-1; 11 bases are shared with TRBD1. This CDR3 contains 15 residues. Germline V gene sequence: CDR1 SNHLY, CDR2 FYNNEI. Trimming at V came to 5 bases and at J to 3 bases, leaving 5 bases not matched to a gene. The chain's CDR3 is CASSRTGGDDTEAFF. The CDR3 DNA reads TGTGCCAGCAGTAGGACAGGGGGCGACGACACTGAAGCTTTCTTT.

This chain joins TRBV11-2 and TRBJ2-3, with D maybe TRBD2 (5 bases). CDR3 length: 15 amino acids. Germline V gene sequence: CDR1 SGHAT, CDR2 FQNNGV. The V gene lost 3 bases and the J gene lost 1 base, with 11 bases spanning the gap. The CDR3 region is CASSFGVGGTDTQYF. The CDR3 DNA follows: TGTGCCAGCAGCTTCGGGGTCGGGGGCACAGATACGCAGTATTTT. The complete variable domain, with remaining parts taken from reference TRBV11-2 and TRBJ2-3, reads EAGVAQSPRYKIIEKRQSVAFWCNPISGHATLYWYQQILGQGPKLLIQFQNNGVVDDSQLPKDRFSAERLKGVDSTLKIQPAKLEDSAVYLCASSFGVGGTDTQYFGPGTRLTVL.

This clone occurred a few times. J is TRBJ2-5 and V is TRBV6-5, with 9 bases fitting TRBD1. There are 16 residues in the CDR3. Germline lookup yields CDR1 MNHEY and CDR2 SVGAGI. With 4 bases clipped from V and 4 bases from J, the junction kept 10 bases outside the gene matches. The CDR3 is CASSSHLDRGRETQYF. CDR3 DNA sequence: TGTGCCAGCAGTTCCCATCTTGACAGGGGGAGAGAGACCCAGTACTTC.

The rearrangement joins TRBV7-2 to TRBJ2-7, with D perhaps matching TRBD1 (8 bases). V lost 2 bases, J lost 2 bases, and 13 bases lay in between. The CDR3 loop spans 15 amino acids. The germline CDR1 and CDR2 sequences are SGHTA and FQGNSA. For the CDR3, the DNA is TGTGCCAGCAGCTTAAGCGGGACAGGCGCCTACGAGCAGTACTTC. Translated, it gives CASSLSGTGAYEQYF.

The chain employs TRBV7-9 and TRBJ2-1; TRBD2 matches at 10 bases. Unmatched junction bases numbered 4, after V lost 1 base and J lost 7 bases. The CDR3 totals 15 residues. Germline V gene data show CDR1 as SEHNR and CDR2 as FQNEAQ (reference sequence). CDR3 protein: CASSLVLAGLNEQFF. CDR3 sequence (DNA): TGTGCCAGCAGCTTAGTACTAGCGGGGTTAAATGAGCAGTTCTTC.

This clone was seen a few times. The chain uses TRBV19 and TRBJ1-4; D uncertain. V lost 3 bases and J lost 0, with 11 bases in between. Germline lookup yields CDR1 LNHDA and CDR2 SQIVND (reference sequence). The CDR3 extends over 16 amino acids. CDR3 sequence reads: CASSIPGDATNEKLFF. CDR3 coding DNA: TGTGCCAGTAGTATCCCCGGCGATGCAACTAATGAAAAACTGTTTTTT.

At least ten counts were recorded for this clone. The chain recombines TRBV10-3 with TRBJ2-1; tentatively, D is TRBD1 or TRBD2 (5 bases each). Trimming removed 8 bases from V and 6 bases from J, with 8 bases in between. Germline CDR1 is ENHRY and CDR2 is SYGVKD. CDR3 length: 11 residues. The CDR3 protein is CAIRDGNEQFF. The CDR3 DNA reads TGTGCCATCCGGGACGGCAATGAGCAGTTCTTC.

This clone occurred a few times. The V and J genes are TRBV4-3 and TRBJ2-2, with TRBD1 matching 10 bases. The V segment lost 0 bases and the J segment 6 bases; nucleotides outside the gene matches: 7. Germline V lookup: CDR1 LGHNA, CDR2 YSLEER. CDR3 length equals 17 residues. DNA for the CDR3: TGCGCCAGCAGCCAAGATGGGACCGGGACAGGGGCCGGGGAGCTGTTTTTT. This sequence encodes CASSQDGTGTGAGELFF.

This clone has only a few counts. This chain connects TRBV5-4 to TRBJ1-1, with no clear D. The CDR3 extends over 17 amino acids. Trimming took off 0 bases at V and 4 bases at J, with 19 bases between the two ends. Germline values: CDR1 SGHNT, CDR2 YYREEE (reference sequence). The CDR3, as DNA: TGTGCCAGCAGCTTGGGAGATCAGCGTTCGAGCGTCACTGAAGCTTTCTTT. Translated: CASSLGDQRSSVTEAFF.

The V gene is TRBV2, the J gene TRBJ2-1; maybe TRBD2 (6 bases). V lost 6 bases and J lost 8, with 11 bases in between. The V gene's germline CDR1 is SNHLY and CDR2 FYNNEI. The length of the CDR3 is 12 residues. CDR3 sequence (DNA): TGTGCCAGCAGAAAGGGAGGCTATGAGCAGTTCTTC. As protein: CASRKGGYEQFF.

This chain uses TRBV6-5 with TRBJ1-2; a weak D match, TRBD1 (5 bases). CDR3 length equals 14 residues. Looked up from germline, CDR1 is MNHEY and CDR2 is SVGAGI. V was clipped by 5 bases and J by 5 bases, with 15 bases between them. CDR3 residues: CASSPGQGDYGYTF. Written as DNA, the CDR3 is TGTGCCAGCAGTCCAGGGCAGGGAGATTATGGCTACACCTTC.

This clone was observed a handful of times. The chain couples TRBV29-1 to TRBJ2-7; D may be TRBD2 (6 bases). CDR1 SQVTM and CDR2 ANQGSEA come from the germline V gene. There are 13 residues in the CDR3. V lost 6 bases and J 2 bases, leaving 14 bases between the germline ends. CDR3 nucleotide sequence: TGCAGCGTGCTACTCCGGGAGACCTACGAGCAGTACTTC. It is translated as CSVLLRETYEQYF.

As DNA, the CDR3 is TGTGCCAGCAGCCTAGGGACAGACTATGGCTACACCTTC. Translation gives CASSLGTDYGYTF. The rearrangement links TRBV7-6 to TRBJ1-2; 7 bases fit TRBD1. V lost 5 bases, J lost 3 bases, and 3 bases stayed unmatched. Germline loops: CDR1 SGHVS, CDR2 FNYEAQ. CDR3 length: 13 amino acids.